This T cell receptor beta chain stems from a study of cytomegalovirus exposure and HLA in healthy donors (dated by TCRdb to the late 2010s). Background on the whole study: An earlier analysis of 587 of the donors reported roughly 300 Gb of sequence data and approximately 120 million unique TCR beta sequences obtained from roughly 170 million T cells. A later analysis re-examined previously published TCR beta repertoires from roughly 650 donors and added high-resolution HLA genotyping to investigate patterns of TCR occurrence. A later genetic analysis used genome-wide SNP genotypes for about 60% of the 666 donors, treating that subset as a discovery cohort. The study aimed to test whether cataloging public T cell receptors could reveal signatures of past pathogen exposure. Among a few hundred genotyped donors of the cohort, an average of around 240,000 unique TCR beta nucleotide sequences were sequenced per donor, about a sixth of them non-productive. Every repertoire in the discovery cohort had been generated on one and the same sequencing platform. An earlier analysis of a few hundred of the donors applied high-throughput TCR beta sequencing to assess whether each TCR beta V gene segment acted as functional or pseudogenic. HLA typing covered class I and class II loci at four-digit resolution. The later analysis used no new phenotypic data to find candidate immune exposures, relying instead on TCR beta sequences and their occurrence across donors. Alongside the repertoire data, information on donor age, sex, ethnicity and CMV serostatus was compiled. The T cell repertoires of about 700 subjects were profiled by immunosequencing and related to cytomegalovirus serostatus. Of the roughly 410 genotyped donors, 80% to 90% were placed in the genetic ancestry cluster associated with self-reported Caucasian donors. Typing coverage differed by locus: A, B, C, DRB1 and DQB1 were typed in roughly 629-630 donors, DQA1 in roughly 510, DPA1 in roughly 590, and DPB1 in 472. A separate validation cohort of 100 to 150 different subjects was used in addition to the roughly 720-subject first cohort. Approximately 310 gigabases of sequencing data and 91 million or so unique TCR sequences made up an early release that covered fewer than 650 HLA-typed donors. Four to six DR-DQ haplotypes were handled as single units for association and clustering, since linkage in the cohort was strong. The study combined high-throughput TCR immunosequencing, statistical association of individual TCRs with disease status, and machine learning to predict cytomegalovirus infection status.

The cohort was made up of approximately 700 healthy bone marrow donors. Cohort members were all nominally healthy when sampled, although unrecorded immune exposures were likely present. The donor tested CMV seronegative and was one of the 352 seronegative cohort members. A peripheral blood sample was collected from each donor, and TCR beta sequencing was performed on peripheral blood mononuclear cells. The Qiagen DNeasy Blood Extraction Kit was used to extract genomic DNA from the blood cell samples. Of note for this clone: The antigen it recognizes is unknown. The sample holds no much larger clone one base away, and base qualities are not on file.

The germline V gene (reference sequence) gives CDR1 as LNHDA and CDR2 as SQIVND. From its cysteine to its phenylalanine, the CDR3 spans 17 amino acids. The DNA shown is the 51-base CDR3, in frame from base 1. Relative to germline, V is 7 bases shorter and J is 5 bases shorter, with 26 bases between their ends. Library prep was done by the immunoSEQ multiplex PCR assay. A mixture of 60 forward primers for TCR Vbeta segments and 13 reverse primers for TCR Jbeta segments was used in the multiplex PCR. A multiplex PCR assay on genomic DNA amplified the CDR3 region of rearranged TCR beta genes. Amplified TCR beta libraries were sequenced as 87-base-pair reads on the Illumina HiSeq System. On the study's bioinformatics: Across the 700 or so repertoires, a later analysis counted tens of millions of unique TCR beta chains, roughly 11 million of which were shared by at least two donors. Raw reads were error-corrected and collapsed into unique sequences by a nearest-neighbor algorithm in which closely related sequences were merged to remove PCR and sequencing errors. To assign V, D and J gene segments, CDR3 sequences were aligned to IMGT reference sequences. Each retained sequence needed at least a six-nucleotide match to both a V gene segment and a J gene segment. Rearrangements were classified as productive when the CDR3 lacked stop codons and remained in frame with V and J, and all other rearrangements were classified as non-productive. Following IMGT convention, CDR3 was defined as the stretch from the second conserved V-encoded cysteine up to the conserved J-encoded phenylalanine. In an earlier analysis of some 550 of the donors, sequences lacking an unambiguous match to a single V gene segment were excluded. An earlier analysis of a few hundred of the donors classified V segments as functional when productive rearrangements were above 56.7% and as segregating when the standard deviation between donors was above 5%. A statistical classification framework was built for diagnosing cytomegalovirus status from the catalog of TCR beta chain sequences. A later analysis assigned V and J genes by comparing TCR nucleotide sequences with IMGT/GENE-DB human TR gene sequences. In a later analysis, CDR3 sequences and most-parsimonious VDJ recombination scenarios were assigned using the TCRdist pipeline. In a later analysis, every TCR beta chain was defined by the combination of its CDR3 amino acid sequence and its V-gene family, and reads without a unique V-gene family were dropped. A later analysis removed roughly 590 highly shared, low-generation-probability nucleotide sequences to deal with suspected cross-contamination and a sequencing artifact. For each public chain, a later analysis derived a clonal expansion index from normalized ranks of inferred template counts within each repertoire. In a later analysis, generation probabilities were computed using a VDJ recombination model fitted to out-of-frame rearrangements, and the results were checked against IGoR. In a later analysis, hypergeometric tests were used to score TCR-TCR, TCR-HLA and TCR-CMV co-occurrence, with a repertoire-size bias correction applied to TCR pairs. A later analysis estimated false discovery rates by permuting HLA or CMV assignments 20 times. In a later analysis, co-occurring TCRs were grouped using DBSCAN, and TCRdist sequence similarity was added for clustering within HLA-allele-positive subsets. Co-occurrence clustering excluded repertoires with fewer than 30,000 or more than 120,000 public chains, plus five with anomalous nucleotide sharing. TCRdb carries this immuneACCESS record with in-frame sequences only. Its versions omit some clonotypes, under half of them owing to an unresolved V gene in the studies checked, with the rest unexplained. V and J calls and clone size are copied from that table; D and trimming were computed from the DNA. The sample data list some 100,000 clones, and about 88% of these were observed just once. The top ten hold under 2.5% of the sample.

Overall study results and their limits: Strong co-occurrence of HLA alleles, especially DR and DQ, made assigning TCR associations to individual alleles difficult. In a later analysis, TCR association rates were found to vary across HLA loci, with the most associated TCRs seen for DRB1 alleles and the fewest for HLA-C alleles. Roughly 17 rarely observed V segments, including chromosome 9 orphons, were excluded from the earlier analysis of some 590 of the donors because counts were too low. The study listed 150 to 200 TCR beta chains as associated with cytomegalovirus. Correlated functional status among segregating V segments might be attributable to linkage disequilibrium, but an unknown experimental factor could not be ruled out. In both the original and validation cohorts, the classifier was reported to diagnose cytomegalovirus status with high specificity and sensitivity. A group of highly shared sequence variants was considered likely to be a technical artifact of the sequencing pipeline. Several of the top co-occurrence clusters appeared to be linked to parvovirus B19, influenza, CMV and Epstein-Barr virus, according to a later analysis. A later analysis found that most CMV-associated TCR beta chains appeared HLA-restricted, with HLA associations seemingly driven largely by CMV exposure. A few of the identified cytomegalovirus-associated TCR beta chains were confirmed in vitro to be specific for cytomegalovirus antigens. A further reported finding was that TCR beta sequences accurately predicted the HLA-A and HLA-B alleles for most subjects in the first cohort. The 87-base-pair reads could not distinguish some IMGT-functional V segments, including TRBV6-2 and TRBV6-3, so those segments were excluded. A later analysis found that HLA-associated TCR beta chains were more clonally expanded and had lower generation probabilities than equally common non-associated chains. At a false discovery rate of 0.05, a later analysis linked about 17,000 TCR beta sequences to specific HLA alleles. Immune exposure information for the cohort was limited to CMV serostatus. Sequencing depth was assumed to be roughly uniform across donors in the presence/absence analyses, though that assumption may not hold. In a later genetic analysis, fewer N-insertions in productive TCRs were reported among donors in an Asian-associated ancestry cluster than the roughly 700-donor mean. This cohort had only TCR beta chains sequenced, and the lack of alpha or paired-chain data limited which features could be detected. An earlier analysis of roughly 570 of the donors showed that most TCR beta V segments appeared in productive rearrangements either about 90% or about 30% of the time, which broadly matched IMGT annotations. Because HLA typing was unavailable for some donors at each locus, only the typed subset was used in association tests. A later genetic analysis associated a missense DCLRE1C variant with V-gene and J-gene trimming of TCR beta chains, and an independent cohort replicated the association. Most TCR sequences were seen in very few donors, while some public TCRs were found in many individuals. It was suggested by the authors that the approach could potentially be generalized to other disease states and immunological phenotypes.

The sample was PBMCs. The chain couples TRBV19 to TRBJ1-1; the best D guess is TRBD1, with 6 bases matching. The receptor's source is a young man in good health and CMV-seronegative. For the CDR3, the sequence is CASIDGGAVGLGTEAFF. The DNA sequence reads TGTGCCAGTATAGATGGGGGCGCGGTCGGGTTGGGGACTGAAGCTTTCTTT.